This T cell receptor beta chain was retrieved from a study of CD8 T cells in Susac syndrome. CDR3 length equals 13 residues. CDR1 GTSNPN and CDR2 SVGIG come from the germline V gene (reference sequence). V was pared by 2 bases and J by 5 bases, with 4 bases of the junction left unmatched. While CD8+ and CD4+ T cells were isolated negatively, TEMRA cells were enriched by FACS. RNA amounts of about 0.5 to 1 ug underwent reverse transcription with random hexamers. TCRdb re-analysed the immunoSEQ multiplex PCR reads in MiXCR, keeping a single row per CDR3 protein. In the table there are roughly 220,000 distinct CDR3 sequences, 94% of which are singletons. This clonotype has only one observation.

The origin of this receptor is a human donor with Susac syndrome. Sequencing used CD4+ T cells from PBMCs. J is TRBJ2-7 and V is TRBV30; 9 bases are a match to TRBD1. The CDR3 DNA sequence: TGTGCCTGGAGTTCGGACAGGGGTCACGAGCAGTACTTC. Translating gives CAWSSDRGHEQYF.